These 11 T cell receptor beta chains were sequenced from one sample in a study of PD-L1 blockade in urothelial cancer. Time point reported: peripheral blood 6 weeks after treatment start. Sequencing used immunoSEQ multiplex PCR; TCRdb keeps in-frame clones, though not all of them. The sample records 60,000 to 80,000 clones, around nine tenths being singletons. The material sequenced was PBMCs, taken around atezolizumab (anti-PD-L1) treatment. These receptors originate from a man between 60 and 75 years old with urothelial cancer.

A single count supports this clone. Here the CDR3 reads CASSPPRTGQETQYF. CDR3 nucleotides: TGTGCCAGCTCACCACCGCGGACAGGGCAAGAGACCCAGTACTTC. This chain joins TRBV18 and TRBJ2-5; 8 bases match TRBD1. The CDR3 runs to 15 residues. Germline V gene data show CDR1 as KGHSH and CDR2 as LQKENI. Unmatched junction bases numbered 2, after V lost 0 bases and J lost 2 bases.

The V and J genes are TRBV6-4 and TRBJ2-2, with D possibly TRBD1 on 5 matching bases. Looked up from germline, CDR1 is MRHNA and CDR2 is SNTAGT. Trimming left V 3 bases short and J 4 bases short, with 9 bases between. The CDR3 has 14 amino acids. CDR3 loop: CASSEGHSTGELFF. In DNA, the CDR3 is TGTGCCAGCAGTGAGGGGCATAGCACCGGGGAGCTGTTTTTT.

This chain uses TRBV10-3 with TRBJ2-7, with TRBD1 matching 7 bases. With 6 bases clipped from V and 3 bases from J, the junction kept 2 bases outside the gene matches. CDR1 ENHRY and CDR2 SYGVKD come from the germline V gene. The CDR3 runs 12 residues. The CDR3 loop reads CAIRDRSYEQYF. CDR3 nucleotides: TGTGCCATCAGGGACAGGAGCTACGAGCAGTACTTC.

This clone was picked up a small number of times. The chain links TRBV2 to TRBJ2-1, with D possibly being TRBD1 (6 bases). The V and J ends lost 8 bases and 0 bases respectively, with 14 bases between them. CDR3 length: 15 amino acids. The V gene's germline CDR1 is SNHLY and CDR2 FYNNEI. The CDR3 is CASGLLDSSYNEQFF. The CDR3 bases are TGTGCCAGCGGCCTTCTGGACAGCTCCTACAATGAGCAGTTCTTC.

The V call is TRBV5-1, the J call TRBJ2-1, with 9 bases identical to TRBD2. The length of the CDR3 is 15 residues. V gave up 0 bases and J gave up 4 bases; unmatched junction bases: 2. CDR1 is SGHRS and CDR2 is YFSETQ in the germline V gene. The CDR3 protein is CASSLVAGGYNEQFF. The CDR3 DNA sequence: TGCGCCAGCAGCTTGGTTGCGGGAGGGTACAATGAGCAGTTCTTC.

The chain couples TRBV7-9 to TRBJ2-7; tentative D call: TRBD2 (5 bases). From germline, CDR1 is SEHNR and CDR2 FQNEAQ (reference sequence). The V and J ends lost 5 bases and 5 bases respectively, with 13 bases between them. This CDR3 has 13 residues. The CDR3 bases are TGTGCCAGCAGCCCCAGCCCGGGGAACGAGCAGTACTTC. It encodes CASSPSPGNEQYF.

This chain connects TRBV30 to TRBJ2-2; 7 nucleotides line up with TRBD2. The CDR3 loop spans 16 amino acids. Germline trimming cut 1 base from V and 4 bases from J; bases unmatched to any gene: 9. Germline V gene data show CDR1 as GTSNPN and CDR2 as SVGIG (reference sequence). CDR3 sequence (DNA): TGTGCCTGGAGTGGGGTGAGCGGGGCTGCCACCGGGGAGCTGTTTTTT. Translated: CAWSGVSGAATGELFF.

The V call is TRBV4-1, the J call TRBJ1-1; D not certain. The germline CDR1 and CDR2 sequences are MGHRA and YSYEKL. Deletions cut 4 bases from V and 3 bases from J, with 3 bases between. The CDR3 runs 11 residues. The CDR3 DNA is TGCGCCAGCAGCCGAGACACTGAAGCTTTCTTT. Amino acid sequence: CASSRDTEAFF.

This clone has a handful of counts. CDR3 sequence (DNA): TGTGCCAGCAGCCCCCCCGTTAGTGAAAAACTGTTTTTT. As protein: CASSPPVSEKLFF. This rearrangement joins TRBV7-9 to TRBJ1-4, with no clear D. Trimming removed 5 bases at V and 7 bases at J, with 11 bases between. CDR1 is SEHNR and CDR2 is FQNEAQ in the germline V gene (reference sequence). There are 13 residues in the CDR3. Filled out from reference TRBV7-9 and TRBJ1-4, the complete variable domain reads DTGVSQNPRHKITKRGQNVTFRCDPISEHNRLYWYRQTLGQGPEFLTYFQNEAQLEKSRLLSDRFSAERPKGSFSTLEIQRTEQGDSAMYLCASSPPVSEKLFFGSGTQLSVL.

CDR3 nucleotides: TGTGCCAGGGGACAAACCAATGAAAAACTGTTTTTT. It is translated as CARGQTNEKLFF. This chain uses TRBV9 with TRBJ1-4, with a weak D call TRBD1 (6 bases). The V and J ends lost 8 bases and 5 bases respectively, with 10 bases between them. Per germline, CDR1 SGDLS and CDR2 YYNGEE. CDR3 length equals 12 residues.

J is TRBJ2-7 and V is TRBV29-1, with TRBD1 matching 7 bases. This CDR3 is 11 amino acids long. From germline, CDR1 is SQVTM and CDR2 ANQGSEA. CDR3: CSGTVSYEQYF. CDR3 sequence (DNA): TGCAGTGGGACAGTCTCCTACGAGCAGTACTTC.